These 12 T cell receptor beta chains were sequenced from one sample in a study of cytomegalovirus exposure and HLA in healthy donors. Researchers ran the PCR with 60 Vbeta and 13 Jbeta primers. Assay used: immunoSEQ multiplex PCR; TCRdb lists only in-frame clones, some missing. Here the sample spans 150,000 to 170,000 clones, around 84% being singletons. Source material: PBMCs. The receptors were sampled from a woman between 40 and 55 years old in good health and CMV-seropositive.

The V gene is TRBV5-1, the J gene TRBJ2-3, with TRBD2 matching 11 bases. Germline CDR1 is SGHRS and CDR2 is YFSETQ. Trimming cost V 0 bases and J 1 base; bases outside gene matches: 13. The CDR3 covers 20 residues. Here the CDR3 reads CASSLVGLAALRGGTDTQYF. CDR3 DNA: TGCGCCAGCAGCTTGGTGGGACTAGCGGCCCTAAGAGGTGGCACAGATACGCAGTATTTT.

The gene calls are TRBV5-6 and TRBJ2-7; D may be TRBD2 (6 bases). Germline-derived CDR1 and CDR2 are SGHDT and YYEEEE. V lost 1 base, J lost 4 bases, and 15 bases lay in between. The CDR3 totals 15 residues. The CDR3 DNA reads as TGTGCCAGCAGCTTGAGTTCCCGGGGAGGTTACGAGCAGTACTTC. As protein: CASSLSSRGGYEQYF.

V gene TRBV5-1 combines with J gene TRBJ2-7, with 7 positions matching TRBD2. This CDR3 spans 14 amino acids. Germline V gene data show CDR1 as SGHRS and CDR2 as YFSETQ. Trimming removed 4 bases from V and 2 bases from J; junction bases left unmatched: 6. DNA for the CDR3: TGCGCCAGCAGCCTCGTGGCGGGGGCCTACGAGCAGTACTTC. It yields the protein CASSLVAGAYEQYF.

The chain carries TRBV18 and TRBJ1-1, with no clear D. Germline CDR1 is KGHSH and CDR2 is LQKENI. With 4 bases removed from V and 1 base from J, the gap between germline ends came to 7 bases. The CDR3 has 13 residues. The CDR3: CASSQTPNTEAFF. CDR3 sequence (DNA): TGTGCCAGCTCACAGACACCGAACACTGAAGCTTTCTTT.

V gene TRBV14 combines with J gene TRBJ2-7; tentative D call: TRBD1 (6 bases). Germline V gene data show CDR1 as SGHDN and CDR2 as FVKESK. The CDR3 is made up of 14 amino acids. Trimming left V 4 bases short and J 6 bases short, with 16 bases between. The CDR3 spells CASSPYLTGSEQYF. The CDR3 nucleotides read TGTGCCAGCAGCCCTTACCTCACAGGGTCCGAGCAGTACTTC. Based on the CDR3 plus reference TRBV14 and TRBJ2-7, the full variable domain is EAGVTQFPSHSVIEKGQTVTLRCDPISGHDNLYWYRRVMGKEIKFLLHFVKESKQDESGMPNNRFLAERTGGTYSTLKVQPAELEDSGVYFCASSPYLTGSEQYFGPGTRLTVT.

V is TRBV28 and J is TRBJ2-7; TRBD1 might be the D (5 bases). The CDR3 runs to 14 residues. V was cut by 6 bases and J by 3 bases, with 15 bases left in between. CDR1 MDHEN and CDR2 SYDVKM come from the germline V gene. CDR3: CASRSPGSNYEQYF. CDR3 DNA: TGTGCCAGCAGGTCCCCAGGGTCTAACTACGAGCAGTACTTC. The full variable domain, with the rest looked up from reference TRBV28 and TRBJ2-7, is DVKVTQSSRYLVKRTGEKVFLECVQDMDHENMFWYRQDPGLGLRLIYFSYDVKMKEKGDIPEGYSVSREKKERFSLILESASTNQTSMYLCASRSPGSNYEQYFGPGTRLTVT.

This clone was seen just once. This sequence joins TRBV6-5 and TRBJ2-5, with no clear D. This CDR3 has 15 residues. Germline CDR1 MNHEY, CDR2 SVGAGI. Trimming took 2 bases from V and 3 from J, leaving 13 bases between them. The CDR3 region has the DNA TGTGCCAGCAGTTACGCTGGGCAGGATAAAGAGACCCAGTACTTC. Its translation is CASSYAGQDKETQYF.

The J gene is TRBJ1-4, the V gene TRBV18, with TRBD1 matching over 7 bases. J gave up 8 bases and V 2 bases, and 5 bases lay outside the gene matches. CDR3 length: 14 residues. CDR1 is KGHSH, CDR2 LQKENI, per germline. CDR3: CASSPGGGGEKLFF. The CDR3, as DNA: TGTGCCAGCTCACCAGGAGGGGGCGGCGAAAAACTGTTTTTT.

This rearrangement joins TRBV7-2 to TRBJ2-7; the match to TRBD2 covers 7 bases. Germline V gives CDR1 SGHTA, CDR2 FQGNSA. The CDR3 is made up of 16 amino acids. V lost 2 bases to trimming and J lost 0 bases; unmatched junction nucleotides: 7. The CDR3 DNA sequence: TGTGCCAGCAGCTTAAGTGCGGGAGCCTTCTCCTACGAGCAGTACTTC. This encodes CASSLSAGAFSYEQYF.

The gene calls are TRBV27 and TRBJ2-3; 7 nucleotides match TRBD2. V lost 6 bases to trimming and J lost 3 bases; unmatched junction nucleotides: 18. The germline V gene has CDR1 MNHEY and CDR2 SMNVEV (reference sequence). The CDR3 consists of 18 residues. CDR3 region: CASRSGLWAGVETDTQYF. The CDR3 nucleotides read TGTGCCAGCAGATCCGGTCTATGGGCGGGAGTAGAGACAGATACGCAGTATTTT.

V usage is TRBV5-4 and J usage is TRBJ2-7; D may be TRBD2 (6 bases). Per germline, CDR1 SGHNT and CDR2 YYREEE (reference sequence). The CDR3 has 15 amino acids. Trimming pared 4 bases from V and 1 base from J, leaving 15 bases between. The CDR3 region has the DNA TGTGCCAGCAGCCGTGCGGGGAGGACGTCCTACGAGCAGTACTTC. Protein product: CASSRAGRTSYEQYF.

V and J are TRBV6-5 and TRBJ1-1, with D unclear. The CDR3 runs 16 residues. Germline V lookup: CDR1 MNHEY, CDR2 SVGAGI. V was clipped by 2 bases and J by 0 bases, with 13 bases between them. Written as DNA, the CDR3 is TGTGCCAGCAGTTACCAGGCGACAAACTTGAACACTGAAGCTTTCTTT. Its translation: CASSYQATNLNTEAFF.